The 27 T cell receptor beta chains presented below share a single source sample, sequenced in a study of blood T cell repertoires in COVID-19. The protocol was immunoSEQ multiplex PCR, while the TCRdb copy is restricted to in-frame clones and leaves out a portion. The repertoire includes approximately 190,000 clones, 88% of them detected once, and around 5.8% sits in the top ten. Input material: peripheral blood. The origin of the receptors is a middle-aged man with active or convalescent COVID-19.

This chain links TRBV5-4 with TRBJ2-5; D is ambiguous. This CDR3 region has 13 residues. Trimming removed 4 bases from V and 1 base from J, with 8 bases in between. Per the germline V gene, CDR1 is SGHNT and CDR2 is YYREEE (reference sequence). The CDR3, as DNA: TGTGCCAGCAGCCGAGAAATCCAAGAGACCCAGTACTTC. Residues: CASSREIQETQYF. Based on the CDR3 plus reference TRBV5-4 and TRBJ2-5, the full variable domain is ETGVTQSPTHLIKTRGQQVTLRCSSQSGHNTVSWYQQALGQGPQFIFQYYREEENGRGNFPPRFSGLQFPNYSSELNVNALELDDSALYLCASSREIQETQYFGPGTRLLVL.

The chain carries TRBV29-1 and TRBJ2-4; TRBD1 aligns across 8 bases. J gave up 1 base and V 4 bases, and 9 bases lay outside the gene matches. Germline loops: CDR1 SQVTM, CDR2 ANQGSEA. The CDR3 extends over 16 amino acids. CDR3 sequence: CSVVVGQGRAKNIQYF. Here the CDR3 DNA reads TGCAGCGTTGTCGTAGGACAGGGTCGCGCCAAAAACATTCAGTACTTC.

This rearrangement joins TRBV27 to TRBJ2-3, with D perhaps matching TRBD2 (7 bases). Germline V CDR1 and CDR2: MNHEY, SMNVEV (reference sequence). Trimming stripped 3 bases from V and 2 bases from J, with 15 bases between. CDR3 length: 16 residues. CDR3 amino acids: CASSLEGEGLTDTQYF. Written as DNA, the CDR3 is TGTGCCAGCAGTTTGGAGGGGGAGGGCCTCACAGATACGCAGTATTTT.

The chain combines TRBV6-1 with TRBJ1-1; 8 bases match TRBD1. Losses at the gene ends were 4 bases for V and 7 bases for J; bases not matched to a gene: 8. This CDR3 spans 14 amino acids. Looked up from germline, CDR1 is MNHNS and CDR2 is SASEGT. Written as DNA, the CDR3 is TGTGCCAGCAGTGGAGCCTCAGGGGGCGGTGAAGCTTTCTTT. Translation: CASSGASGGGEAFF.

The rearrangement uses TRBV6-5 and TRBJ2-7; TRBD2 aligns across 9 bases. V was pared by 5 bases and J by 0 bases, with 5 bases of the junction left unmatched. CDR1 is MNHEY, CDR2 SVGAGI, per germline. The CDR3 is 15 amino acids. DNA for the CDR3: TGTGCCAGCAGTCAAAGCGGGGGGTTCTCCTACGAGCAGTACTTC. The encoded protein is CASSQSGGFSYEQYF.

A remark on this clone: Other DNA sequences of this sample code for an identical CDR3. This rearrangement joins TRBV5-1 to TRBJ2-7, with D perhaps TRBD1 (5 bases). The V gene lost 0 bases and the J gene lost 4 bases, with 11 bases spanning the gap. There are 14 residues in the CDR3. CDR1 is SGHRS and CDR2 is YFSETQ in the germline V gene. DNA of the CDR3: TGCGCCAGCAGCTTGGGACAGCTCTCTTACGAGCAGTACTTC. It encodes CASSLGQLSYEQYF.

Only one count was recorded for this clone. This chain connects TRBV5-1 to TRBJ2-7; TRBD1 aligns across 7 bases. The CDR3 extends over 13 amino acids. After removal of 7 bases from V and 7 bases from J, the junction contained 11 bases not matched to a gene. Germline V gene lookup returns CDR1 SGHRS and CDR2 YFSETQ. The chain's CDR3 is CASGWDSLREQYF. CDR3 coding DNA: TGCGCCAGCGGGTGGGACAGCTTGAGGGAGCAGTACTTC.

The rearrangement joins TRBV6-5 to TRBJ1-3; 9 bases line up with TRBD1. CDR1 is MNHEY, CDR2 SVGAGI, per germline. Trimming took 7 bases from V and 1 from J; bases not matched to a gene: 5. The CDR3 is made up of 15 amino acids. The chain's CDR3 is CASNPGTGSGNTIYF. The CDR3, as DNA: TGTGCCAGCAACCCCGGGACAGGGTCTGGAAACACCATATATTTT.

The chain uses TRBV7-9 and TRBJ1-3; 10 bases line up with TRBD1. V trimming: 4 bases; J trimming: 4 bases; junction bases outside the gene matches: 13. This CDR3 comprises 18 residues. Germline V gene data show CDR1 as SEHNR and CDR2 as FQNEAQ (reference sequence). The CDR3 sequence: CASSSPGQGRNEGNTIYF. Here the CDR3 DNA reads TGTGCCAGCAGCTCACCGGGACAGGGGAGAAACGAAGGAAACACCATATATTTT.

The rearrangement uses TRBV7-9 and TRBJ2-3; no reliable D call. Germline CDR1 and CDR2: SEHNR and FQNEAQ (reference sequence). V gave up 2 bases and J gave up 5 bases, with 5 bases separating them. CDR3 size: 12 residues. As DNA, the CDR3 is TGTGCCAGCAGCTTATCCGTAGATACGCAGTATTTT. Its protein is CASSLSVDTQYF.

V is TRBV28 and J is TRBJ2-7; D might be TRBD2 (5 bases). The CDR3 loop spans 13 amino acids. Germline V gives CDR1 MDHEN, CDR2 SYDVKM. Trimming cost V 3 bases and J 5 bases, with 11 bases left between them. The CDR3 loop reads CASSFRGPHEQYF. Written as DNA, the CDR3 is TGTGCCAGCAGTTTTCGGGGTCCCCACGAGCAGTACTTC.

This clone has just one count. This CDR3 is CASSTRDRITDTEAFF. The CDR3 coding sequence is TGTGCCAGTAGTACCCGGGACAGGATAACGGACACTGAAGCTTTCTTT. The chain carries TRBV19 and TRBJ1-1; 8 nucleotides line up with TRBD1. Germline V gene lookup returns CDR1 LNHDA and CDR2 SQIVND (reference sequence). CDR3 length: 16 residues. The J segment lost 3 bases and the V segment lost 4 bases, leaving 10 bases of the junction unmatched.

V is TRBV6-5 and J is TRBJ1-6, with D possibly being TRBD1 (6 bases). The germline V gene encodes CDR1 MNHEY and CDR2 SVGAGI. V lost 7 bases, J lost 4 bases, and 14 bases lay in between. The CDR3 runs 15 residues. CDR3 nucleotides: TGTGCCAGCACGGCCGGGACACCTTATAATTCACCCCTCCACTTT. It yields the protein CASTAGTPYNSPLHF.

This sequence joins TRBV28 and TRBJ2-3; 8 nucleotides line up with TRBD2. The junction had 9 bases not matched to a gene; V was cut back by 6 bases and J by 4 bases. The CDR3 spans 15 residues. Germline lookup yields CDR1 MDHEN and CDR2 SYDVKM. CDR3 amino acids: CASRDSGNRPDTQYF. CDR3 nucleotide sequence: TGTGCCAGCAGAGATAGCGGGAACAGGCCAGATACGCAGTATTTT.

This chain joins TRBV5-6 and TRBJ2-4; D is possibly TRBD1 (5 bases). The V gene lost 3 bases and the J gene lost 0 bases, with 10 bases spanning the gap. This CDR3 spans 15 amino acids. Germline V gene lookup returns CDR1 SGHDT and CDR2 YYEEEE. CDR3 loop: CASSSIDRAKNIQYF. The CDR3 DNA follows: TGTGCCAGCAGCTCCATAGACAGAGCCAAAAACATTCAGTACTTC.

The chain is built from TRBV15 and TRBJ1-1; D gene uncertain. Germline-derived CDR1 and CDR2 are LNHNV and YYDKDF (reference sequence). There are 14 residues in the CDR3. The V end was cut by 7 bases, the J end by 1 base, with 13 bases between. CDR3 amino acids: CATTTGGRNTEAFF. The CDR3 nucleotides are TGTGCCACCACCACCGGCGGGAGGAACACTGAAGCTTTCTTT.

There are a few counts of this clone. The CDR3 loop is CASSNPGLAGEGTQYF. The DNA for the CDR3 is TGTGCCAGCAGCAACCCGGGACTAGCGGGAGAAGGCACGCAGTATTTT. This rearrangement joins TRBV25-1 to TRBJ2-3; the match to TRBD2 covers 14 bases. This CDR3 has 16 amino acids. Germline trimming cut 6 bases from V and 9 bases from J; bases unmatched to any gene: 11. From germline, CDR1 is MGHDK and CDR2 SYGVNS.

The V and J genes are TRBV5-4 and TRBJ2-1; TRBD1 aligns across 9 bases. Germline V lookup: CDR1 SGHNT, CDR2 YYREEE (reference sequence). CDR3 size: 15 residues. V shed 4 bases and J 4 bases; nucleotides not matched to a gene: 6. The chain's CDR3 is CASSKTGTGYNEQFF. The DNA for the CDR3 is TGTGCCAGCAGCAAAACCGGGACAGGGTACAATGAGCAGTTCTTC.

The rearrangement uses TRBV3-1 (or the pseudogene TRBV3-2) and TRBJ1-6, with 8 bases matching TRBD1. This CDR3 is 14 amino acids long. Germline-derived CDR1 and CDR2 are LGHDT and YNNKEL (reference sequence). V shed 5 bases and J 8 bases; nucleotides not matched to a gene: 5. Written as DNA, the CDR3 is TGTGCCAGCAGCAAACAGGGGGGGGATTCACCCCTCCACTTT. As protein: CASSKQGGDSPLHF.

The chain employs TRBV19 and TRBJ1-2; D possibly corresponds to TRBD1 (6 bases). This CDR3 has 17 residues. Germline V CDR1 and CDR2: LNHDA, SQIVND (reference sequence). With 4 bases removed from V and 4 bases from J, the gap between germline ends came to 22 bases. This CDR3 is CASSTRGGGRSIYGYTF. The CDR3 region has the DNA TGTGCCAGTAGTACGAGAGGGGGGGGCCGAAGTATCTATGGCTACACCTTC. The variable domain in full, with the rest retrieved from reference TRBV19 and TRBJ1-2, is DGGITQSPKYLFRKEGQNVTLSCEQNLNHDAMYWYRQDPGQGLRLIYYSQIVNDFQKGDIAEGYSVSREKKESFPLTVTSAQKNPTAFYLCASSTRGGGRSIYGYTFGSGTRLTVV.

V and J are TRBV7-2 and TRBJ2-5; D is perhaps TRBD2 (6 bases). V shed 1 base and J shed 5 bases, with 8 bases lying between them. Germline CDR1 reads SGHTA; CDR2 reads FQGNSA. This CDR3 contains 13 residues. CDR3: CASSLDGRETQYF. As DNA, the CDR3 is TGTGCCAGCAGCTTAGATGGGAGGGAGACCCAGTACTTC.

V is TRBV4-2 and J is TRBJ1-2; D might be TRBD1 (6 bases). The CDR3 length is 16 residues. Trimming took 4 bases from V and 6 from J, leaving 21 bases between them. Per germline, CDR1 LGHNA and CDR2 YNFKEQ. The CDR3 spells CASSPQGGGPGDGYTF. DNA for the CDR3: TGTGCCAGCAGCCCTCAAGGGGGGGGCCCGGGCGATGGCTACACCTTC.

This CDR3 reads CASSTIASGTYNEQFF. The DNA for the CDR3 is TGTGCCAGCAGCACAATAGCTAGCGGGACCTACAATGAGCAGTTCTTC. This rearrangement joins TRBV2 to TRBJ2-1, with 9 bases lining up with TRBD2. V was pared by 6 bases and J by 2 bases, with 8 bases of the junction left unmatched. From germline, CDR1 is SNHLY and CDR2 FYNNEI. This CDR3 is 16 amino acids long.

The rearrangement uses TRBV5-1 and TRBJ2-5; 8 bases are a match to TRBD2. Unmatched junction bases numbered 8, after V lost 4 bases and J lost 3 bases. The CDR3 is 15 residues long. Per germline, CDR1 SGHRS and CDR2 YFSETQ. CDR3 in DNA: TGCGCCAGCAGCCGTGGAGCGGGAGTTGAAGAGACCCAGTACTTC. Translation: CASSRGAGVEETQYF.

CDR3 nucleotides: TGTGCCAGCAGCCAAGGGGGGGGGCCCCCTGGTTTGGAAAAACTGTTTTTT. Translated: CASSQGGGPPGLEKLFF. The chain carries TRBV14 and TRBJ1-4; the D gene is possibly TRBD1 (6 bases). The CDR3 length is 17 residues. V lost 1 base to trimming and J lost 8 bases, with 20 bases between them. CDR1 is SGHDN, CDR2 FVKESK, per germline.

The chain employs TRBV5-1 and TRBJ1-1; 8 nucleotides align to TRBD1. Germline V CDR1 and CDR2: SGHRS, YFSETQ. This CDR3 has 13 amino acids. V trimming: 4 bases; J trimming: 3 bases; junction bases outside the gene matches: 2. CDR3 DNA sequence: TGCGCCAGCAGCATCAGGGGGCACACTGAAGCTTTCTTT. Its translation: CASSIRGHTEAFF.

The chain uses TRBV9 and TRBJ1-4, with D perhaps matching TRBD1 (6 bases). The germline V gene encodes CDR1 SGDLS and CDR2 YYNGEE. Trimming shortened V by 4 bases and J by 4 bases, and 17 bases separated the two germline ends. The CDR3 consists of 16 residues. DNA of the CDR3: TGTGCCAGCAGCCTCTTTGGGGGCAGGGGTAATGAAAAACTGTTTTTT. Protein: CASSLFGGRGNEKLFF. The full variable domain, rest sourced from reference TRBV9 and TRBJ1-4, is DSGVTQTPKHLITATGQRVTLRCSPRSGDLSVYWYQQSLDQGLQFLIQYYNGEERAKGNILERFSAQQFPDLHSELNLSSLELGDSALYFCASSLFGGRGNEKLFFGSGTQLSVL.